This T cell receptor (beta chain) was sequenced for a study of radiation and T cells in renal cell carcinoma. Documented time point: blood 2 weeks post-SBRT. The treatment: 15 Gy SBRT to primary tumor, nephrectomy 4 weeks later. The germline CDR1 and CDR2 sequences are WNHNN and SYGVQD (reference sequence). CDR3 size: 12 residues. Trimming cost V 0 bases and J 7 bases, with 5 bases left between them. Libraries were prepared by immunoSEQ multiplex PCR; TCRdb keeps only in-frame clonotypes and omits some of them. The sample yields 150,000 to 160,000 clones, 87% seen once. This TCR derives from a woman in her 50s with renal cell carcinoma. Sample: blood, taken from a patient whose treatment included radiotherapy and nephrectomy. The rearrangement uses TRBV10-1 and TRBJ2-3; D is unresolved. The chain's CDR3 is CASSESQYTQYF. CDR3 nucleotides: TGCGCCAGCAGTGAGTCCCAGTATACGCAGTATTTT.